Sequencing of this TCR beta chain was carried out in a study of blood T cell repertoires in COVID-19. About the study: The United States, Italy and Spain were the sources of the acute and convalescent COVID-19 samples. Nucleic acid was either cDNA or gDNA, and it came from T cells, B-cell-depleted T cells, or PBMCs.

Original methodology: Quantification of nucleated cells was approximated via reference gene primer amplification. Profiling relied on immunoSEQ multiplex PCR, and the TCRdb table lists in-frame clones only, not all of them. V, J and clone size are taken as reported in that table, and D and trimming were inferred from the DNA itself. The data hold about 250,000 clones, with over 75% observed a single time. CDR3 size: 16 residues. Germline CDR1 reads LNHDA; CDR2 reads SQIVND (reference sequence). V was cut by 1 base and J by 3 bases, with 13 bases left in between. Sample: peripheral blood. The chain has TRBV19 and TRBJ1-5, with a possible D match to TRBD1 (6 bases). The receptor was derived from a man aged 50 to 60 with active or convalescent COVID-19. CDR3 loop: CASSIGPDRYNQPQHF. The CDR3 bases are TGTGCCAGTAGTATAGGCCCCGACAGGTACAATCAGCCCCAGCATTTT.